This TCR beta chain is drawn from a study of post-analysis software for immune sequencing data. A remark on this clonotype: The antigen remains unidentified.

Overall study results and limits: Included in a set of several TRBV segments more frequent in patients than controls were TRBV5-6, TRBV5-1 and TRBV20-1.

CDR1 and CDR2 from the germline V gene are DFQATT and SNEGSKA (reference sequence). The CDR3 is 12 residues long. The V and J ends lost 1 base and 6 bases respectively, with 9 bases between them. Tagging with unique molecular identifiers was a feature of the TCR beta cDNA libraries. TCRdb fed the PCR reads into MiXCR, producing one record per CDR3 protein. Here the sample spans fewer than 700,000 distinct CDR3 sequences, about 40% being singletons. The receptor comes from a girl aged 5-17 years with multiple sclerosis. The V call is TRBV20-1, the J call TRBJ1-1; D not certain. Sequenced: blood. The CDR3 here is CSARALLPEAFF. CDR3 DNA: TGCAGTGCTAGAGCCCTTCTGCCTGAAGCTTTCTTT.